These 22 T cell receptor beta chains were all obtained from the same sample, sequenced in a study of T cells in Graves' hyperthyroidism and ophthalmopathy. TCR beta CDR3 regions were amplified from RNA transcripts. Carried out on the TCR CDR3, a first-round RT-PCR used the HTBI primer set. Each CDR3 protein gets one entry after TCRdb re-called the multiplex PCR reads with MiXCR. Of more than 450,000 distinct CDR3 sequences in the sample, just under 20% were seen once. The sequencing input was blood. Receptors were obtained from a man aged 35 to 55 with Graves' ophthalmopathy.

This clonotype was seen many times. The CDR3 protein is CASSRQAETQYF. For the CDR3, the DNA is TGTGCCAGCAGCCGGCAGGCGGAGACCCAGTACTTC. The chain combines TRBV7-2 with TRBJ2-5; no definite D call. Trimming cost V 5 bases and J 5 bases, with 9 bases left between them. The V gene's germline CDR1 is SGHTA and CDR2 FQGNSA. The CDR3 is 12 residues long.

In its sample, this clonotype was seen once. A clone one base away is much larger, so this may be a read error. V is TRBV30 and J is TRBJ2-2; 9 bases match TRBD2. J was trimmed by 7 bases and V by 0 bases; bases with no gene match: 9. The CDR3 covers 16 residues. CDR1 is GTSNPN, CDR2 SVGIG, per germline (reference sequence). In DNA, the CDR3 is TGTGCCTGGAGTGTACGAAGCGGGAGGAGAGGCGGGGAGCTGTTTTTT. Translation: CAWSVRSGRRGGELFF.

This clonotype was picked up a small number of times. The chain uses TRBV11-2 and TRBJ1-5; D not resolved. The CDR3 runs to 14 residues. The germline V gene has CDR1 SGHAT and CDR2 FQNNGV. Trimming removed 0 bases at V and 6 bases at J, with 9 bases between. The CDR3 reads CASSLDLLGQPQHF. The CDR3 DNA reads TGTGCCAGCAGCTTAGACCTCTTGGGTCAGCCCCAGCATTTT.

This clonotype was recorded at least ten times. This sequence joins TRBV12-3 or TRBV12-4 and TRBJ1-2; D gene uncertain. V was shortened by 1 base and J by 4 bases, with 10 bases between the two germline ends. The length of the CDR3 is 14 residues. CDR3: CASSLVGSLYGYTF. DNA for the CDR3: TGTGCCAGCAGTTTAGTAGGGTCTCTCTATGGCTACACCTTC.

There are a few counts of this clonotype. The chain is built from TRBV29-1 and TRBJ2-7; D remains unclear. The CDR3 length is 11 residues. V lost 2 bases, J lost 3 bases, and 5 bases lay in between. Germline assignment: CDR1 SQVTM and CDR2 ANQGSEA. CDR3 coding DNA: TGCAGCGTTGAAAGCATCTACGAGCAGTACTTC. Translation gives CSVESIYEQYF.

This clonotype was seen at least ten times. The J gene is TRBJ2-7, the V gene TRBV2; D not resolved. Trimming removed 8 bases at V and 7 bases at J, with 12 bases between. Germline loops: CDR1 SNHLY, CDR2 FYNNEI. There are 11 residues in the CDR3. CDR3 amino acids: CASVGLSEQYF. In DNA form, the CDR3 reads TGTGCCAGCGTCGGCCTTTCGGAGCAGTACTTC. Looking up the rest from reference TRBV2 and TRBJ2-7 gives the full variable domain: EPEVTQTPSHQVTQMGQEVILRCVPISNHLYFYWYRQILGQKVEFLVSFYNNEISEKSEIFDDQFSVERPDGSNFTLKIRSTKLEDSAMYFCASVGLSEQYFGPGTRLTVT.

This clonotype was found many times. This CDR3 is CASSYRQALPWGEQFF. The CDR3 coding sequence is TGTGCCAGCAGCTATCGACAGGCGCTCCCGTGGGGTGAGCAGTTCTTC. The gene calls are TRBV11-2 and TRBJ2-1; D possibly corresponds to TRBD1 (6 bases). The germline V gene has CDR1 SGHAT and CDR2 FQNNGV. The CDR3 has 16 amino acids. The ends were cut back, 4 bases at V and 9 bases at J, with 22 bases in the middle.

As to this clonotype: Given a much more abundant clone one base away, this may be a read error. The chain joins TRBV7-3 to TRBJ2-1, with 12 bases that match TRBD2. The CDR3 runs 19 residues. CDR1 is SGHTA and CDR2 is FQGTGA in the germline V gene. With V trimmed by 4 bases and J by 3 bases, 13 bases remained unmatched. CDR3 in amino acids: CASSSLVGLAGHIYNEQFF. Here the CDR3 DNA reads TGTGCCAGCAGCTCCTTAGTTGGACTAGCGGGACATATCTACAATGAGCAGTTCTTC.

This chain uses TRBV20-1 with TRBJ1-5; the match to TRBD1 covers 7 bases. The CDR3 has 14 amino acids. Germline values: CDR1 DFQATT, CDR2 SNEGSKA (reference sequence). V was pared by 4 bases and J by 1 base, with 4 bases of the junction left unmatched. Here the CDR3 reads CSAIRGPSNQPQHF. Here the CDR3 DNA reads TGCAGTGCTATAAGGGGGCCCAGCAATCAGCCCCAGCATTTT.

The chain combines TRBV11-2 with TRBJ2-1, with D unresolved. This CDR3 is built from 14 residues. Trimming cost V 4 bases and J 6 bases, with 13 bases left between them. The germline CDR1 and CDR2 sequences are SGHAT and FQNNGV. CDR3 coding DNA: TGTGCCAGCAGCTCCGCTGGGCAGCGCAATGAGCAGTTCTTC. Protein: CASSSAGQRNEQFF.

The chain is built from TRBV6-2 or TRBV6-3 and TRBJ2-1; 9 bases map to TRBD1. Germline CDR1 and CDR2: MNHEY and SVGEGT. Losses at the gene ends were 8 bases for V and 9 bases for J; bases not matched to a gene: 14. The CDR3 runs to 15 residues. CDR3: CASSPGTGIIFEQFF. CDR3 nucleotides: TGTGCCAGCTCCCCCGGGACAGGGATTATTTTTGAGCAGTTCTTC.

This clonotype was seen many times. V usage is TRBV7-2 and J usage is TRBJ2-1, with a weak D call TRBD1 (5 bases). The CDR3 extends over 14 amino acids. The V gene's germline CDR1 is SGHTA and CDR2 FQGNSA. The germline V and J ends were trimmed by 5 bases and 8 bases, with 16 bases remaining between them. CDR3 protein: CASSQTIAGYEQFF. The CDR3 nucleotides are TGTGCCAGCAGCCAGACAATTGCAGGGTATGAGCAGTTCTTC.

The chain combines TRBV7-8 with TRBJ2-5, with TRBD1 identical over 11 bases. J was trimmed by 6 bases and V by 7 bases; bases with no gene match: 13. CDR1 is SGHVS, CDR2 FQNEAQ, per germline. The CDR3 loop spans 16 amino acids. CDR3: CASTTTGTGGRKTQYF. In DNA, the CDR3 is TGTGCCAGCACCACCACCGGGACAGGGGGTCGAAAGACCCAGTACTTC.

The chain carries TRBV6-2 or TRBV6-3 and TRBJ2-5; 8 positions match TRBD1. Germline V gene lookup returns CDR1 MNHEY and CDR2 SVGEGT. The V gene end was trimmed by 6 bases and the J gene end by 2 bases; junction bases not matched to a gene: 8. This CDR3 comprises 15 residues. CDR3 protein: CASSPTGGSQETQYF. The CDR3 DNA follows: TGTGCCAGCAGCCCAACAGGGGGGTCGCAAGAGACCCAGTACTTC.

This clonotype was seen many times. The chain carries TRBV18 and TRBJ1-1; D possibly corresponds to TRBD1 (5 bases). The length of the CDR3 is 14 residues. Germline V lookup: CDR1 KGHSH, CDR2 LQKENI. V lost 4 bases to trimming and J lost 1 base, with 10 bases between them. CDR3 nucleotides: TGTGCCAGCTCACGGGGAGGGGAGAACACTGAAGCTTTCTTT. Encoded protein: CASSRGGENTEAFF.

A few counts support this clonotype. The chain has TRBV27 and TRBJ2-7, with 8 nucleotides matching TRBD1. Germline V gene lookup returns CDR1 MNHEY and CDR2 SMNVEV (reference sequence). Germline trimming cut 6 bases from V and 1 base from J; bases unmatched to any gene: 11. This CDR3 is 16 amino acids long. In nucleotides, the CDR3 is TGTGCCAGCAGCTCCCCAGGGACAGGCCTTTCCTACGAGCAGTACTTC. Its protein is CASSSPGTGLSYEQYF.

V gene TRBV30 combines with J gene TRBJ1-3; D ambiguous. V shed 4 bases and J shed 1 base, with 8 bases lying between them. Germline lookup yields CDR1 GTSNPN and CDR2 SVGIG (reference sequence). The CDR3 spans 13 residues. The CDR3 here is CAWNWGSGNTIYF. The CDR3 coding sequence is TGTGCCTGGAACTGGGGATCTGGAAACACCATATATTTT.

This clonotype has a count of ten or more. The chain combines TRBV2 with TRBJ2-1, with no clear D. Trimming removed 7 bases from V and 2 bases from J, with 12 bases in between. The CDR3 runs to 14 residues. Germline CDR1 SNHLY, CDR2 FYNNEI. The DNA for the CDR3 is TGTGCCAGCATCGTGGGCACTGCCTACAATGAGCAGTTCTTC. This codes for CASIVGTAYNEQFF.

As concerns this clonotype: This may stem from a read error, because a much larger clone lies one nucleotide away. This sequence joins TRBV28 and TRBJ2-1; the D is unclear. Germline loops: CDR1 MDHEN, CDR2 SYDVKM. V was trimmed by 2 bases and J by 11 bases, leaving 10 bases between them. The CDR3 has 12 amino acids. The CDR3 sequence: CASSLILWKQFF. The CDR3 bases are TGTGCCAGCAGTTTAATACTTTGGAAGCAGTTCTTC.

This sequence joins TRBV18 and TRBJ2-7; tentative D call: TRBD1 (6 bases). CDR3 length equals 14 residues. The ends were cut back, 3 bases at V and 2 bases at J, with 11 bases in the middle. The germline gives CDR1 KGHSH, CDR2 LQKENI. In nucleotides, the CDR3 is TGTGCCAGCTCACCCCAAAAGGGGGCCTACGAGCAGTACTTC. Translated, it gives CASSPQKGAYEQYF.

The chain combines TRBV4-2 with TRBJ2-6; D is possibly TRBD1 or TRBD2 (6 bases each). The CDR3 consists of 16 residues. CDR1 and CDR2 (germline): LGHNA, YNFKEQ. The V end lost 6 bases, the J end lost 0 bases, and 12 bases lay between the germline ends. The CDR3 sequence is CASRLGGLSGANVLTF. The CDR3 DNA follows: TGTGCCAGCAGGTTGGGGGGCCTCTCTGGGGCCAACGTCCTGACTTTC.

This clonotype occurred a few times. The CDR3: CASSIQGEMGSYNSPLHF. The CDR3 DNA is TGTGCCAGCAGCATACAGGGGGAAATGGGTTCCTATAATTCACCCCTCCACTTT. The chain couples TRBV13 to TRBJ1-6; 8 positions agree with TRBD1. The trim removed 5 bases at V and 1 base at J, leaving 10 bases unmatched. The CDR3 covers 18 residues. In germline, CDR1 is PRHDT, CDR2 FYEKMQ (reference sequence).